Listed below are T cell receptor beta chains from one sample, sequenced in a study of T cells in Graves' hyperthyroidism and ophthalmopathy. Using its own MiXCR run on the multiplex PCR reads, TCRdb lists one record per CDR3 protein. The table lists hundreds of thousands of distinct CDR3 sequences, 19% of them singletons. Sequenced: blood. The receptors here all came from a woman aged 18-30 years with Graves' hyperthyroidism. Both conserved end residues are part of each CDR3. D genes are given only for firm matches. Not all rows give a size; the values are once, few, many and, for expanded clones, a class.

D: TRBD2
size: many
V: TRBV2
J: TRBJ2-1
CDR3: CASMGTSGDNEQFF
DNA: TGTGCCAGCATGGGGACTAGCGGAGACAATGAGCAGTTCTTC

D: -
size: many
V: TRBV2
J: TRBJ1-1
CDR3: CASGGSTEAFF
DNA: TGTGCCAGCGGTGGGTCCACTGAAGCTTTCTTT

D: TRBD1
size: -
V: TRBV30
J: TRBJ2-7
CDR3: CAWSRDRAYEQYF
DNA: TGTGCCTGGAGTCGAGACAGGGCCTACGAGCAGTACTTC

D: -
size: many
V: TRBV7-3
J: TRBJ1-1
CDR3: CASSLVGGASDTEAFF
DNA: TGTGCCAGCAGCTTAGTGGGGGGCGCTTCGGACACTGAAGCTTTCTTT

D: TRBD1
size: many
V: TRBV28
J: TRBJ1-2
CDR3: CASSLPSGQGGGYTF
DNA: TGTGCCAGCAGTCTGCCATCGGGACAGGGGGGCGGCTACACCTTC

D: -
size: many
V: TRBV28
J: TRBJ2-5
CDR3: CASRWDRRKTQYF
DNA: TGTGCCAGCAGATGGGACCGCAGGAAGACCCAGTACTTC

D: -
size: -
V: TRBV6-2/TRBV6-3
J: TRBJ1-1
CDR3: CATDRPNTEAFF
DNA: TGTGCCACGGACAGACCGAACACTGAAGCTTTCTTT

D: TRBD1
size: -
V: TRBV28
J: TRBJ1-5
CDR3: CASSRPGQGFQPQHF
DNA: TGTGCCAGCAGTCGACCGGGACAGGGGTTTCAGCCCCAGCATTTT

D: TRBD1
size: many
V: TRBV5-1
J: TRBJ2-7
CDR3: CASSLGRDRAYEQYF
DNA: TGCGCCAGCAGCTTGGGCCGGGACAGGGCCTACGAGCAGTACTTC

D: TRBD2
size: -
V: TRBV2
J: TRBJ2-7
CDR3: CASQRGGAYEQYF
DNA: TGTGCCAGCCAGCGGGGGGGGGCCTACGAGCAGTACTTC

D: TRBD2
size: -
V: TRBV2
J: TRBJ2-2
CDR3: CASKGRVTGELFF
DNA: TGTGCCAGCAAAGGGAGGGTCACCGGGGAGCTGTTTTTT

D: TRBD2
size: -
V: TRBV6-1
J: TRBJ2-3
CDR3: CASSPLAGGLGDTQYF
DNA: TGTGCCAGCAGTCCCCTAGCGGGGGGATTGGGAGATACGCAGTATTTT

D: -
size: many
V: TRBV7-2
J: TRBJ2-2
CDR3: CASDRGRATGELFF
DNA: TGTGCCAGCGATCGGGGTAGGGCCACCGGGGAGCTGTTTTTT

D: -
size: many
V: TRBV20-1
J: TRBJ1-1
CDR3: CITPGSTEAFF
DNA: TGCATTACGCCCGGGTCCACTGAAGCTTTCTTT

D: -
size: many
V: TRBV5-1
J: TRBJ1-3
CDR3: CASSPIWGSASGNTIYF
DNA: TGCGCCAGCAGCCCGATCTGGGGCAGCGCCTCTGGAAACACCATATATTTT

D: -
size: many
V: TRBV20-1
J: TRBJ1-1
CDR3: CSARDYRMNTEAFF
DNA: TGCAGTGCTAGAGATTACAGGATGAACACTGAAGCTTTCTTT

D: -
size: many
V: TRBV28
J: TRBJ1-3
CDR3: CASSPSNTIYF
DNA: TGTGCCAGCAGTCCTTCGAACACCATATATTTT

D: -
size: many
V: TRBV5-6
J: TRBJ1-2
CDR3: CASSCRAYGYTF
DNA: TGTGCCAGCAGCTGCAGGGCTTATGGCTACACCTTC

D: TRBD1
size: many
V: TRBV29-1
J: TRBJ1-2
CDR3: CSVMGQGNYGYTF
DNA: TGCAGCGTAATGGGACAGGGTAACTATGGCTACACCTTC

D: -
size: many
V: TRBV7-2
J: TRBJ2-5
CDR3: CASSLGTATQYF
DNA: TGTGCCAGCAGCTTAGGAACGGCGACCCAGTACTTC

D: TRBD1
size: -
V: TRBV12-3/TRBV12-4
J: TRBJ2-7
CDR3: CASSAATGGTYEQYF
DNA: TGTGCCAGCAGTGCCGCGACAGGGGGAACCTACGAGCAGTACTTC

D: -
size: many
V: TRBV9
J: TRBJ1-2
CDR3: CASSPSSGAFYGYTF
DNA: TGTGCCAGCAGCCCCTCATCAGGGGCTTTCTATGGCTACACCTTC

D: TRBD1
size: few
V: TRBV5-6
J: TRBJ1-2
CDR3: CASSLWTGKGYGYTF
DNA: TGTGCCAGCAGCCTGTGGACAGGGAAGGGCTATGGCTACACCTTC

D: TRBD1
size: many
V: TRBV6-5
J: TRBJ2-7
CDR3: CASSPTGWLNEQYF
DNA: TGTGCCAGCAGTCCGACAGGGTGGTTAAACGAGCAGTACTTC

D: -
size: many
V: TRBV25-1
J: TRBJ2-7
CDR3: CASSESRDLTYEQYF
DNA: TGTGCCAGCAGTGAATCCCGGGACCTAACCTACGAGCAGTACTTC

D: -
size: many
V: TRBV6-5
J: TRBJ2-7
CDR3: CASSYGGSGEQYF
DNA: TGTGCCAGCAGTTACGGAGGGTCCGGCGAGCAGTACTTC

D: -
size: many
V: TRBV29-1
J: TRBJ1-2
CDR3: CSTLLQGFYGYTF
DNA: TGCAGCACCCTCCTGCAGGGGTTCTATGGCTACACCTTC

D: -
size: many
V: TRBV2
J: TRBJ1-1
CDR3: CASSFTTGTEAFF
DNA: TGTGCCAGCAGTTTTACCACGGGCACTGAAGCTTTCTTT

D: -
size: many
V: TRBV28
J: TRBJ2-5
CDR3: CASSPAGLQETQYF
DNA: TGTGCCAGCAGTCCTGCGGGCCTACAAGAGACCCAGTACTTC

D: -
size: -
V: TRBV7-9
J: TRBJ1-1
CDR3: CASSFDLLSGAFF
DNA: TGTGCCAGCAGTTTTGACCTGTTATCGGGAGCTTTCTTT

D: -
size: -
V: TRBV7-2
J: TRBJ2-7
CDR3: CASSSWTGSGEQYF
DNA: TGTGCCAGCAGCTCCTGGACGGGATCAGGCGAGCAGTACTTC

D: TRBD1
size: many
V: TRBV5-1
J: TRBJ2-2
CDR3: CASSPWTGDTGELFF
DNA: TGCGCCAGCAGCCCCTGGACAGGAGACACCGGGGAGCTGTTTTTT

D: -
size: -
V: TRBV4-1
J: TRBJ1-6
CDR3: CASSQGRSPLHF
DNA: TGCGCCAGCAGCCAAGGTCGATCACCCCTCCACTTT

D: TRBD2
size: many
V: TRBV20-1
J: TRBJ2-7
CDR3: CSASGLAAYEQYF
DNA: TGCAGTGCTAGTGGCCTAGCGGCATACGAGCAGTACTTC